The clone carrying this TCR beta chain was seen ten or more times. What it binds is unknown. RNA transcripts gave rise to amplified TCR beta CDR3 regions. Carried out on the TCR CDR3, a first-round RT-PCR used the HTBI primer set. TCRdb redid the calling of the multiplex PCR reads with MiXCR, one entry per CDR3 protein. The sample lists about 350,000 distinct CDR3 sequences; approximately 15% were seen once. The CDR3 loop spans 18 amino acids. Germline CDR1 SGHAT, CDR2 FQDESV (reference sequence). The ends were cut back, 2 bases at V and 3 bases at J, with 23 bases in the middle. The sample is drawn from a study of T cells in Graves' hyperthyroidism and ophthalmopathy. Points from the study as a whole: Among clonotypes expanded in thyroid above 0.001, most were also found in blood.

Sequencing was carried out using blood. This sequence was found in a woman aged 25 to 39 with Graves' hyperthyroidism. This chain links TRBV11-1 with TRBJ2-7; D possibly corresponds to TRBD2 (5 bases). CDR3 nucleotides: TGTGCCAGCAGCTTAACGGGAATGGGCGGCGGGCTGAACTACGAGCAGTACTTC. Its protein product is CASSLTGMGGGLNYEQYF.